Here is one T cell receptor (beta chain) with its context. Antigen specificity is unknown. The junction departs from germline at one end; a sequencing error may be responsible. The sample belongs to a study of blood T cells in healthy people across ages. Notes on the study in general: Naive CD4+ cell counts and diversity both ran higher in long-lived than in aged donors.

The donors, aged roughly 6 to 90, were healthy Caucasians from Russia. Each donor gave around 9.6 milliliters of peripheral blood. Germline CDR1 reads SGHTA; CDR2 reads FQGNSA. This CDR3 comprises 16 residues. Combining a sample-barcoded 5' primer with a J-beta primer mix, a second PCR ran for roughly 6 to 12 cycles. Each single sample gave us at least 2.5 million CDR3-containing paired-end reads. MiXCR was run by TCRdb on the 5' RACE reads, yielding one entry per CDR3 protein. The data hold around 1.5 million distinct CDR3 sequences, with about 40% observed a single time. Sequenced material: blood. This clonotype was sampled from a woman between 18 and 29 years old in good health. J is TRBJ2-1 and V is TRBV7-2, with TRBD2 as a possible D gene (6 bases). The CDR3 sequence is CAISLGTDRGYNEQFF. The CDR3 nucleotides read TGTGCCATCAGCTTAGGGACTGACCGTGGCTACAATGAGCAGTTCTTC. The full variable domain, in which reference TRBV7-2 and TRBJ2-1 provide the parts outside the CDR3, is GAGVSQSPSNKVTEKGKDVELRCDPISGHTALYWYRQSLGQGLEFLIYFQGNSAPDKSGLPSDRFSAERTGGSVSTLTIQRTQQEDSAVYLCAISLGTDRGYNEQFFGPGTRLTVL.